The 3 T cell receptor beta chains presented below share a single source sample, sequenced in a study of T cell clonality in common variable immunodeficiency. Here immunoSEQ multiplex PCR was the method, and the copy in TCRdb shows in-frame clones only, minus some. The data show 55,000 or so clones, with none appearing a single time. Material for sequencing was peripheral blood mononuclear cells. All receptors come from a person aged 18-69 years in good health.

This clone appeared many times. The sample carries other DNA sequences with the same CDR3. CDR3 DNA, as far as it was read: TGTGCCAGCAGCGGGGACAGCTCGTTCTCTGGAAACACC. It translates to CASSGDSSFSGNT. The full-length CDR3 reads as CASSGDSSFSGNTIYF. This chain connects TRBV7-6 to TRBJ1-3; TRBD1 matches 7 bases. The read comes to an end 3 residues before the CDR3 does, leaving the germline J gene to fill in the end. Germline V CDR1 and CDR2: SGHVS, FNYEAQ. J gave up 0 bases and V 5 bases, and 7 bases lay outside the gene matches. The CDR3 loop spans 16 amino acids.

This clone was seen at least ten times. The CDR3 end lies 3 residues beyond the end of the read and is filled in from the germline J gene. The V and J genes are TRBV7-9 and TRBJ2-7; TRBD1 aligns across 7 bases. V lost 5 bases, J lost 5 bases, and 12 bases stayed unmatched. The CDR3 is 15 residues long. Germline lookup yields CDR1 SEHNR and CDR2 FQNEAQ (reference sequence). CDR3 DNA (partial): TGTGCCAGCAGCCCTACAGGGGTAGGGGGTAACGAG. As protein: CASSPTGVGGNE. The whole CDR3 protein is CASSPTGVGGNEQYF.

The sample holds many counts of this clone. Read sequence stops 3 residues before the CDR3 end, and the germline J gene provides the missing end. The chain carries TRBV5-1 and TRBJ2-5, with 7 bases that match TRBD2. J was trimmed by 4 bases and V by 1 base; bases with no gene match: 7. The CDR3 consists of 15 residues. The germline V gene has CDR1 SGHRS and CDR2 YFSETQ. The CDR3 sequence: CASSLYVSGGETQYF. Partial CDR3 DNA: TGCGCCAGCAGCTTGTATGTATCGGGGGGAGAGACC.